The 25 T cell receptor beta chains below all came from one sample that was sequenced in a study of blood T cell repertoires in COVID-19. Only in-frame clones appear in the TCRdb table, and some are missing; sequencing was by immunoSEQ multiplex PCR. The table records about 350,000 clones, roughly 86% of them present only once. Sequencing input: PBMCs or T cells enriched from blood (not recorded which). The receptors derive from a woman younger than 45 who had been exposed to COVID-19.

This chain uses TRBV5-4 with TRBJ1-5; no clear D. V was trimmed by 4 bases and J by 3 bases, leaving 8 bases between them. Germline CDR1 is SGHNT and CDR2 is YYREEE (reference sequence). The CDR3 contains 13 residues. The CDR3 region is CASSPHPNQPQHF. The CDR3 nucleotides read TGTGCCAGCAGCCCACATCCCAATCAGCCCCAGCATTTT.

The chain is built from TRBV27 and TRBJ2-6; D not resolved. V was shortened by 5 bases and J by 3 bases, with 11 bases between the two germline ends. The V gene's germline CDR1 is MNHEY and CDR2 SMNVEV (reference sequence). The length of the CDR3 is 15 residues. In DNA form, the CDR3 reads TGTGCCAGCAGTCCTGTTGAGTTTGGGGCCAACGTCCTGACTTTC. It translates to CASSPVEFGANVLTF.

This chain connects TRBV14 to TRBJ2-5; 10 nucleotides line up with TRBD1. Germline-derived CDR1 and CDR2 are SGHDN and FVKESK. V lost 1 base, J lost 4 bases, and 6 bases stayed unmatched. The CDR3 is 16 residues long. CDR3 sequence reads: CASSQVTGGEGETQYF. The CDR3 coding sequence is TGTGCCAGCAGCCAAGTGACAGGGGGCGAGGGAGAGACCCAGTACTTC.

This clone was seen only a few times. This rearrangement joins TRBV5-1 to TRBJ2-2, with TRBD1 matching 8 bases. Germline loops: CDR1 SGHRS, CDR2 YFSETQ. The CDR3 covers 16 residues. The J segment lost 1 base and the V segment lost 2 bases, leaving 4 bases of the junction unmatched. CDR3 sequence reads: CASSFIGTGNTGELFF. In nucleotides, the CDR3 is TGCGCCAGCAGCTTTATCGGGACAGGGAACACCGGGGAGCTGTTTTTT.

This chain uses TRBV13 with TRBJ2-1, with TRBD2 matching over 7 bases. Germline assignment: CDR1 PRHDT and CDR2 FYEKMQ (reference sequence). The CDR3 contains 13 residues. The junction had 4 bases not matched to a gene; V was cut back by 4 bases and J by 7 bases. The CDR3 here is CASSSGLPNEQFF. The CDR3 nucleotides read TGTGCCAGCAGCTCGGGACTACCTAATGAGCAGTTCTTC.

The CDR3 coding sequence is TGTGCCAGCAGCGGACTAGCGGGAGAACTCTACGAGCAGTACTTC. Translated, it gives CASSGLAGELYEQYF. This rearrangement joins TRBV27 to TRBJ2-7; 13 bases match TRBD2. The V gene's germline CDR1 is MNHEY and CDR2 SMNVEV (reference sequence). The CDR3 is 15 residues long. V shed 6 bases, J shed 3 bases, and the junction held 5 bases outside the gene matches.

This chain joins TRBV29-1 and TRBJ1-1, with D unresolved. V was pared by 7 bases and J by 3 bases, with 12 bases between. Germline lookup yields CDR1 SQVTM and CDR2 ANQGSEA. The CDR3 is made up of 12 amino acids. The CDR3 region is CSAILTDTEAFF. The CDR3 DNA reads as TGCAGCGCAATCCTCACGGACACTGAAGCTTTCTTT.

This rearrangement joins TRBV25-1 to TRBJ2-3, with 12 bases that match TRBD2. The germline CDR1 and CDR2 sequences are MGHDK and SYGVNS. V shed 2 bases and J 7 bases; nucleotides not matched to a gene: 7. The CDR3 is 16 amino acids. The CDR3 nucleotides read TGTGCCAGCAGTGAAACTCGACTAGCGGGAGAAAATACGCAGTATTTT. Translation: CASSETRLAGENTQYF.

The chain couples TRBV28 to TRBJ2-7; 8 bases are shared with TRBD1. The germline gives CDR1 MDHEN, CDR2 SYDVKM. Germline trimming cut 5 bases from V and 2 bases from J; bases unmatched to any gene: 20. CDR3 length equals 19 residues. The CDR3, as DNA: TGTGCCAGCAGTCCGATGACCGGGACAGGATTCTCTCAAACCTACGAGCAGTACTTC. Translation: CASSPMTGTGFSQTYEQYF.

The V and J genes are TRBV6-1 and TRBJ2-3; 15 positions match TRBD2. Trimming removed 4 bases from V and 8 bases from J; junction bases left unmatched: 7. The CDR3 is 16 amino acids. Germline V gene sequence: CDR1 MNHNS, CDR2 SASEGT. The CDR3 DNA is TGTGCCAGCAGTGGGGGACTAGCGGGAGGAATGGGTACGCAGTATTTT. Translating it yields CASSGGLAGGMGTQYF.

The V and J genes are TRBV18 and TRBJ1-2; D unresolved. This CDR3 has 13 amino acids. Germline V lookup: CDR1 KGHSH, CDR2 LQKENI. Trimming took 2 bases from V and 8 from J, leaving 12 bases between them. Here the CDR3 DNA reads TGTGCCAGCTCACCAGGACCAGAGCGGGGCTACACCTTC. It is translated as CASSPGPERGYTF. The whole variable domain, remainder taken from reference TRBV18 and TRBJ1-2, is NAGVMQNPRHLVRRRGQEARLRCSPMKGHSHVYWYRQLPEEGLKFMVYLQKENIIDESGMPKERFSAEFPKEGPSILRIQQVVRGDSAAYFCASSPGPERGYTFGSGTRLTVV.

J is TRBJ2-2 and V is TRBV28; D ambiguous. The CDR3 runs 13 residues. The germline CDR1 and CDR2 sequences are MDHEN and SYDVKM. The V end was cut by 7 bases, the J end by 8 bases, with 14 bases between. This chain's CDR3 is CASKLSWRGELFF. CDR3 DNA sequence: TGTGCCAGCAAACTATCATGGAGAGGGGAGCTGTTTTTT.

This rearrangement joins TRBV14 to TRBJ2-5, with 9 bases fitting TRBD2. Germline V CDR1 and CDR2: SGHDN, FVKESK. The CDR3 covers 16 residues. Trimming took 4 bases from V and 5 from J; bases not matched to a gene: 11. CDR3 loop: CASSLALAGDAETQYF. The CDR3 DNA is TGTGCCAGCAGCCTCGCTTTAGCGGGGGATGCGGAGACCCAGTACTTC. The variable domain in full, completed from reference TRBV14 and TRBJ2-5, reads EAGVTQFPSHSVIEKGQTVTLRCDPISGHDNLYWYRRVMGKEIKFLLHFVKESKQDESGMPNNRFLAERTGGTYSTLKVQPAELEDSGVYFCASSLALAGDAETQYFGPGTRLLVL.

In DNA, the CDR3 is TGCGCCAGCAGCCAAGATTCCGGTATGTCGATAGGCTACACCTTC. Residues: CASSQDSGMSIGYTF. The V and J genes are TRBV4-1 and TRBJ1-2, with no clear D. Trimming took 0 bases from V and 8 from J, leaving 16 bases between them. The V gene's germline CDR1 is MGHRA and CDR2 YSYEKL. This CDR3 is 15 amino acids long.

This chain joins TRBV5-1 and TRBJ1-1; a weak D match, TRBD1 (5 bases). The length of the CDR3 is 12 residues. CDR1 is SGHRS, CDR2 YFSETQ, per germline. Deletions cut 7 bases from V and 1 base from J, with 8 bases between. The CDR3 nucleotides read TGCGCCAGCGGCACAGGGAACACTGAAGCTTTCTTT. Amino acid sequence: CASGTGNTEAFF.

The J gene is TRBJ1-1, the V gene TRBV7-8; 7 bases are a match to TRBD1. Germline trimming cut 1 base from V and 0 bases from J; bases unmatched to any gene: 11. In germline, CDR1 is SGHVS, CDR2 FQNEAQ. The CDR3 extends over 18 amino acids. CDR3 sequence reads: CASSLVGDSRFMNTEAFF. The CDR3 nucleotides are TGTGCCAGCAGCTTAGTAGGGGACAGTCGCTTCATGAACACTGAAGCTTTCTTT.

The CDR3 nucleotides read TGTGCCAGCAGCTTAGAAGGACTAGCCGGCCGTTACGAGCAGTACTTC. Amino acid sequence: CASSLEGLAGRYEQYF. The chain employs TRBV13 and TRBJ2-7; 8 positions match TRBD2. From germline, CDR1 is PRHDT and CDR2 FYEKMQ (reference sequence). The CDR3 runs to 16 residues. Unmatched junction bases numbered 9, after V lost 1 base and J lost 4 bases. The whole variable domain, filled in from reference TRBV13 and TRBJ2-7, reads AAGVIQSPRHLIKEKRETATLKCYPIPRHDTVYWYQQGPGQDPQFLISFYEKMQSDKGSIPDRFSAQQFSDYHSELNMSSLELGDSALYFCASSLEGLAGRYEQYFGPGTRLTVT.

V is TRBV28 and J is TRBJ1-5; 9 nucleotides match TRBD1. Germline-derived CDR1 and CDR2 are MDHEN and SYDVKM. Losses at the gene ends were 6 bases for V and 2 bases for J; bases not matched to a gene: 5. This CDR3 spans 15 amino acids. The CDR3 coding sequence is TGTGCCAGCAGACGGACAGGGGTGGGCAATCAGCCCCAGCATTTT. Encoded protein: CASRRTGVGNQPQHF.

As regards this clone: One end of the junction varies from germline; a read error may be responsible. The rearrangement joins TRBV18 to TRBJ1-1; possible D gene TRBD1, 5 bases. Germline CDR1 is KGHSH and CDR2 is LQKENI. The CDR3 spans 19 residues. For the CDR3, the DNA is TGTGCCAGCTCACCGACCATCCTAGGGACTCTAGGGACGAACGCTGAAGCTTTCTTT. Protein: CASSPTILGTLGTNAEAFF. Together with reference TRBV18 and TRBJ1-1, the CDR3 gives the full variable domain: NAGVMQNPRHLVRRRGQEARLRCSPMKGHSHVYWYRQLPEEGLKFMVYLQKENIIDESGMPKERFSAEFPKEGPSILRIQQVVRGDSAAYFCASSPTILGTLGTNAEAFFGQGTRLTVV.

A word on this clone: This sample also contains other DNA sequences that code for the same CDR3. V gene TRBV5-5 combines with J gene TRBJ1-5, with D unresolved. CDR3 length: 14 residues. Between the trimmed V and J ends, which lost 0 bases and 2 bases, there was a span of 6 bases. The germline CDR1 and CDR2 sequences are SGHKS and YYEKEE (reference sequence). Here the CDR3 reads CASSLVRGNQPQHF. As DNA, the CDR3 is TGTGCCAGCAGCTTGGTGCGGGGCAATCAGCCCCAGCATTTT.

This sequence joins TRBV30 and TRBJ2-3; tentatively, D is TRBD1 (6 bases). Trimming left V 4 bases short and J 11 bases short, with 22 bases between. This CDR3 comprises 14 residues. Germline lookup yields CDR1 GTSNPN and CDR2 SVGIG (reference sequence). The CDR3 DNA follows: TGTGCCTGGACCACCTTGATTGGTGAAGGGGGGCAGTATTTT. The encoded protein is CAWTTLIGEGGQYF.

The chain joins TRBV7-3 to TRBJ1-2, with TRBD1 matching 12 bases. Looked up from germline, CDR1 is SGHTA and CDR2 is FQGTGA. This CDR3 has 17 amino acids. V gave up 9 bases and J gave up 3 bases; unmatched junction bases: 14. Written as DNA, the CDR3 is TGTGCCAGGAACCCCGGGACAGGGGGCTTGGACGACTATGGCTACACCTTC. The encoded protein is CARNPGTGGLDDYGYTF.

V is TRBV12-5 and J is TRBJ1-2, with 8 positions matching TRBD1. Per the germline V gene, CDR1 is LGHNT and CDR2 is FRNRAP. Trimming at V came to 1 base and at J to 8 bases, leaving 6 bases not matched to a gene. The CDR3 is 14 residues long. CDR3 DNA sequence: TGTGCTAGTGGTTTGGGACAGGGGCATGAGGGCTACACCTTC. Protein: CASGLGQGHEGYTF.

The rearrangement uses TRBV7-3 and TRBJ2-3, with 14 bases matching TRBD2. V was clipped by 4 bases and J by 3 bases; unmatched bases: 3. This CDR3 comprises 16 residues. CDR1 and CDR2 from the germline V gene are SGHTA and FQGTGA. The CDR3 region is CASSSRLAGGTDTQYF. The DNA of the CDR3 is TGTGCCAGCAGCTCCCGACTAGCGGGAGGGACAGATACGCAGTATTTT.

V usage is TRBV10-1 and J usage is TRBJ2-7, with D perhaps matching TRBD1 (6 bases). CDR1 and CDR2 from the germline V gene are WNHNN and SYGVQD (reference sequence). V shed 0 bases and J shed 10 bases, with 19 bases lying between them. The CDR3 spans 15 residues. CDR3: CASSESGTPDGGQYF. The CDR3 DNA sequence: TGCGCCAGCAGTGAGTCTGGGACACCCGACGGCGGACAGTACTTC.